The clone carrying this TCR beta chain was counted many times. This sample stems from a study of identical twins. This CDR3 contains 12 residues. V was cut by 0 bases and J by 8 bases, with 10 bases left in between. Looked up from germline, CDR1 is DFQATT and CDR2 is SNEGSKA (reference sequence). Each CDR3 protein gets one entry after TCRdb re-called the 5' RACE reads with MiXCR. Of fewer than 250,000 distinct CDR3 sequences in the sample, 6.5% to 8.5% were seen once. These data were also reused for a study on yellow fever vaccine responses in identical twins.

The chain uses TRBV20-1 and TRBJ1-1; D ambiguous. This TCR derives from a woman aged 18-29 years in good health. The specimen sequenced was memory (CD45RO+) T cells sorted from blood. The CDR3 loop is CSARDLPLEAFF. CDR3 DNA sequence: TGCAGTGCTAGAGATCTTCCCCTGGAAGCTTTCTTT.